One and the same sample provided the 5 T cell receptor beta chains below, sequenced in a study of cytomegalovirus exposure and HLA in healthy donors. It was with 60 Vbeta and 13 Jbeta primers that the PCR ran. Only in-frame clones appear in the TCRdb table, and some are missing; sequencing was by immunoSEQ multiplex PCR. The table for this sample gives approximately 170,000 clones. The sample comprised PBMCs. Source of these receptors: a woman between 18 and 29 years old in good health and CMV-seropositive.

The gene calls are TRBV5-1 and TRBJ2-7; maybe TRBD2 (5 bases). Germline CDR1 reads SGHRS; CDR2 reads YFSETQ. The CDR3 runs 15 residues. V dropped 4 bases and J dropped 6 bases, with 20 bases sitting between them. The CDR3 spells CASSHPRGGDSEQYF. As DNA, the CDR3 is TGCGCCAGCAGCCACCCCCGGGGTGGGGATTCCGAGCAGTACTTC.

The chain couples TRBV18 to TRBJ1-6; perhaps TRBD1 as D (5 bases). V lost 2 bases to trimming and J lost 5 bases, with 13 bases between them. The CDR3 sequence is 16 residues long. Germline CDR1 is KGHSH and CDR2 is LQKENI. This chain's CDR3 is CASSPNRQGNNSPLHF. The CDR3 DNA reads TGTGCCAGCTCACCAAATAGGCAGGGCAATAATTCACCCCTCCACTTT.

The chain links TRBV6-1 to TRBJ1-3; no clear D. CDR3 length equals 13 residues. Germline V lookup: CDR1 MNHNS, CDR2 SASEGT. V was shortened by 2 bases and J by 3 bases, with 5 bases between the two germline ends. The CDR3 nucleotides are TGTGCCAGCAGTGAAAACGGTGGAAACACCATATATTTT. It codes for CASSENGGNTIYF.

The CDR3 DNA is TGTGCCAGCACCATAGGAGAGGGAGAAAAACTGTTTTTT. Amino acids: CASTIGEGEKLFF. This chain joins TRBV7-9 and TRBJ1-4, with D unclear. Deletions cut 7 bases from V and 8 bases from J, with 14 bases between. The CDR3 runs 13 residues. Germline V gene lookup returns CDR1 SEHNR and CDR2 FQNEAQ (reference sequence). Filled out from reference TRBV7-9 and TRBJ1-4, the complete variable domain reads DTGVSQNPRHKITKRGQNVTFRCDPISEHNRLYWYRQTLGQGPEFLTYFQNEAQLEKSRLLSDRFSAERPKGSFSTLEIQRTEQGDSAMYLCASTIGEGEKLFFGSGTQLSVL.

The chain is built from TRBV5-6 and TRBJ1-1; 8 bases line up with TRBD1. Germline-derived CDR1 and CDR2 are SGHDT and YYEEEE. The CDR3 contains 16 residues. V gave up 2 bases and J gave up 0 bases; unmatched junction bases: 6. The CDR3 bases are TGTGCCAGCAGCTTCAGGGGGCGGCGAATGAACACTGAAGCTTTCTTT. Translation gives CASSFRGRRMNTEAFF.